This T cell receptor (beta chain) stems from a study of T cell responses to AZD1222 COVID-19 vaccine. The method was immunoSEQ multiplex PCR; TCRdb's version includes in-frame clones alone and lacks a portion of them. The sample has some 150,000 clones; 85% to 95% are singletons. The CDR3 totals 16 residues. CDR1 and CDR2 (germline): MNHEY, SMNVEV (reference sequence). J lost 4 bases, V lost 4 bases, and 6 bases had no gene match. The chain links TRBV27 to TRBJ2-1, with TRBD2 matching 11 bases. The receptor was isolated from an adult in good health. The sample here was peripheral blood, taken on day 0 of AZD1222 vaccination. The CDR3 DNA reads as TGTGCCAGCAGTTCCTCGGGACTAGCGGCTTACAATGAGCAGTTCTTC. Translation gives CASSSSGLAAYNEQFF.